This entry features one T cell receptor beta chain sequence. Its antigen is unknown. It has no much larger one-base neighbor in the sample; base qualities were not kept. CDR1 LNHDA and CDR2 SQIVND are derived from the germline V gene (reference sequence). Its CDR3 holds 13 amino acids, cysteine through phenylalanine. The read is trimmed to its CDR3 DNA, 39 bases read in frame from base 1. Trimming accounts for 6 bases at V and 6 bases at J, while the number of junction bases matched to no gene is 4. Libraries were built with the immunoSEQ multiplex PCR assay. TCRdb obtained this table from immuneACCESS and retained in-frame rearrangements with V and J assigned. These tables miss some clones; where compared with another copy, unresolved V genes account for less than half of the shortfall, and the remainder is unexplained. This sample comprises some 80,000 clones, 94% of them detected only once. The ten largest account for over 0.12% of the sample.

The data are from a study of T cell changes during pregnancy in multiple sclerosis (dated by TCRdb to the late 2010s). Broadly, across the study: In women with multiple sclerosis, the researchers looked at how the T cell repertoire shifted as pregnancy progressed.

The receptor was derived from a female donor with multiple sclerosis, enrolled in a pregnancy study. The input for sequencing was CD4+ T cells from peripheral blood mononuclear cells, taken after pregnancy. This receptor chain uses TRBV19 and TRBJ1-5, with 8 middle bases fitting TRBD1. The DNA sequence follows: TGTGCCAGTAGACCAGGGGGCCCTCAGCCCCAGCATTTT. Translated, this is CASRPGGPQPQHF.